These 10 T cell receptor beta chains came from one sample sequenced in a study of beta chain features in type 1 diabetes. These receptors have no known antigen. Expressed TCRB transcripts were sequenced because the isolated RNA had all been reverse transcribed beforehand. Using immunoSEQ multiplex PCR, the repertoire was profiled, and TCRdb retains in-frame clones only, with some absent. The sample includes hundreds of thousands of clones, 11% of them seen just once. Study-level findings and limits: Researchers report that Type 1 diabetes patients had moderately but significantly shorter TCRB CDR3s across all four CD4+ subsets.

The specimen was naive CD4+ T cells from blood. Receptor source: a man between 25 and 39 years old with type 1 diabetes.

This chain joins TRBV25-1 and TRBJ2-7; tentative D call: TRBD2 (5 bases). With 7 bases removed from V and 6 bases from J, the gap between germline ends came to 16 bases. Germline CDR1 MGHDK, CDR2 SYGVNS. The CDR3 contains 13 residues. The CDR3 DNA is TGTGCCAGCACCTCGCCACGGGGTGCCGAGCAGTACTTC. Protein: CASTSPRGAEQYF.

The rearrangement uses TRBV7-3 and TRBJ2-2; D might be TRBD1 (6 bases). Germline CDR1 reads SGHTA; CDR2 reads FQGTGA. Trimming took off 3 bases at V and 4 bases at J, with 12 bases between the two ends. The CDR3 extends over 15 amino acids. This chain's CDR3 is CASSLTGLGTGELFF. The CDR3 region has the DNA TGTGCCAGCAGCTTGACAGGTCTCGGCACCGGGGAGCTGTTTTTT.

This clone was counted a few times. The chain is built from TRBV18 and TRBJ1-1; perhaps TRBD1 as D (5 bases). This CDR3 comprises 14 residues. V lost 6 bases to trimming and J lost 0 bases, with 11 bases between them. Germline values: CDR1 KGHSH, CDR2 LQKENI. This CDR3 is CASSEGFLNTEAFF. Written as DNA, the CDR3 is TGTGCCAGCTCGGAGGGGTTTTTGAACACTGAAGCTTTCTTT.

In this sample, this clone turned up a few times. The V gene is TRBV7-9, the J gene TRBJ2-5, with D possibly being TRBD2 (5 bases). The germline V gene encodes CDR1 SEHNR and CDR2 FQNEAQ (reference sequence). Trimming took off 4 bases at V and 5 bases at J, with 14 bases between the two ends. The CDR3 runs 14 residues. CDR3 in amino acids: CASSSGLVRETQYF. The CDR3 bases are TGTGCCAGCAGCTCAGGACTCGTCCGGGAGACCCAGTACTTC.

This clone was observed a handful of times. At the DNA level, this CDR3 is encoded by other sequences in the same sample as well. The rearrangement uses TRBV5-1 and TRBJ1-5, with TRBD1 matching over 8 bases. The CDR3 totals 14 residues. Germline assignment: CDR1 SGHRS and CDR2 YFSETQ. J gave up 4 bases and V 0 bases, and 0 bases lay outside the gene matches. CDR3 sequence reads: CASSLGTGNQPQHF. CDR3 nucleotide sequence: TGCGCCAGCAGCTTGGGGACAGGGAATCAGCCCCAGCATTTT.

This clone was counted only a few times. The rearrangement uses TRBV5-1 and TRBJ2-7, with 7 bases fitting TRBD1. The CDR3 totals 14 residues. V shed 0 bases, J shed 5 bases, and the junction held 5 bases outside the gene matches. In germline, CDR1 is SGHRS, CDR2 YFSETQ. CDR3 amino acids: CASSLAPGGDEQYF. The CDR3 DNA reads TGCGCCAGCAGCTTGGCCCCAGGGGGAGACGAGCAGTACTTC.

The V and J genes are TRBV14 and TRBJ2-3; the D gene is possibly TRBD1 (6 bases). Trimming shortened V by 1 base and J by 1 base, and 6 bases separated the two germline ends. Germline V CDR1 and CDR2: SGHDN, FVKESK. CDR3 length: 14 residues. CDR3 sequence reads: CASSQGQGTDTQYF. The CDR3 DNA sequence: TGTGCCAGCAGCCAAGGACAGGGCACAGATACGCAGTATTTT.

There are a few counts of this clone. The CDR3 sequence is CASSQGFSYNEQFF. CDR3 nucleotides: TGTGCCAGCAGCCAAGGGTTCAGCTACAATGAGCAGTTCTTC. This chain joins TRBV14 and TRBJ2-1; no clear D. Trimming stripped 1 base from V and 3 bases from J, with 7 bases between. This CDR3 comprises 14 residues. CDR1 and CDR2 from the germline V gene are SGHDN and FVKESK. Combining the CDR3 with reference TRBV14 and TRBJ2-1 gives the whole variable domain EAGVTQFPSHSVIEKGQTVTLRCDPISGHDNLYWYRRVMGKEIKFLLHFVKESKQDESGMPNNRFLAERTGGTYSTLKVQPAELEDSGVYFCASSQGFSYNEQFFGPGTRLTVL.

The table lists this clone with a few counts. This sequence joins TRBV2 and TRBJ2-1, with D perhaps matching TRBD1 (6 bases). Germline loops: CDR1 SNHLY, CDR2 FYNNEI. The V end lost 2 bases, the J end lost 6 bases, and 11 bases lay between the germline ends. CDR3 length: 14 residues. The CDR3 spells CASSERSGANEQFF. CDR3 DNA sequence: TGTGCCAGCAGTGAAAGGTCAGGGGCCAATGAGCAGTTCTTC. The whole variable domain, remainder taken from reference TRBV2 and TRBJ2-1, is EPEVTQTPSHQVTQMGQEVILRCVPISNHLYFYWYRQILGQKVEFLVSFYNNEISEKSEIFDDQFSVERPDGSNFTLKIRSTKLEDSAMYFCASSERSGANEQFFGPGTRLTVL.

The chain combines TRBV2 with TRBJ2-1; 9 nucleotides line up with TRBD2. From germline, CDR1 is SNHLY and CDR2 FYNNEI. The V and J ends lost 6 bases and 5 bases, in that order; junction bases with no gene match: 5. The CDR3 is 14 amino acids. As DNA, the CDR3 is TGTGCCAGCAGCGGGACTAGCCGGAACAATGAGCAGTTCTTC. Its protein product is CASSGTSRNNEQFF.